Presented here are 28 T cell receptor beta chains from one specimen sequenced in a study of shared clonotypes between healthy human individuals (dated by TCRdb to 2018 to 2021). The library was generated by the immunoSEQ multiplex PCR assay. The table comes from immuneACCESS by way of TCRdb, which keeps in-frame sequences with V and J called. Part of the clones is missing from these tables; in studies checked, under half for an unresolved V gene and the rest for unknown reasons. The sample yields hundreds of thousands of clones; approximately 96% were counted once. The ten largest account for 0.095% to 0.13% of the sample. For the CD8 naive samples, CD45RO-negative cells were positively selected for CCR7, yielding a CD45RA+CCR7+ population from which TemRA cells were excluded. Specimen: naive CD8+ T cells sorted from blood. The cell subset or site label corresponds to: CD45RA+CCR7+. These receptor sequences come from a woman aged 25 to 39 in good health.

This chain joins TRBV29-1 and TRBJ1-1, with D maybe TRBD1 (6 bases). With 3 bases removed from V and 1 base from J, the gap between germline ends came to 6 bases. The CDR3 totals 12 residues. Looked up from germline, CDR1 is SQVTM and CDR2 is ANQGSEA. The CDR3 here is CSVEGANTEAFF. The CDR3 nucleotides read TGCAGCGTTGAGGGGGCGAACACTGAAGCTTTCTTT.

This clone was seen just once. This chain joins TRBV28 and TRBJ2-7; D might be TRBD2 (6 bases). V dropped 4 bases and J dropped 7 bases, with 26 bases sitting between them. The V gene's germline CDR1 is MDHEN and CDR2 SYDVKM. CDR3 size: 17 residues. CDR3 nucleotide sequence: TGTGCCAGCAGTTACACTCCAGATAGCGGAGCGCCCTGGGAGCAGTACTTC. Translation: CASSYTPDSGAPWEQYF.

CDR3 amino acids: CASSLKLDSHYEQYF. The CDR3 nucleotides are TGCGCCAGCAGCCTCAAACTTGACAGCCACTACGAGCAGTACTTC. This chain uses TRBV5-1 with TRBJ2-7; possible D gene TRBD1, 5 bases. V dropped 4 bases and J dropped 3 bases, with 17 bases sitting between them. The CDR3 loop spans 15 amino acids. Germline V gene lookup returns CDR1 SGHRS and CDR2 YFSETQ.

The V and J genes are TRBV11-3 and TRBJ2-1; weak D call: TRBD2 (7 bases). CDR1 SGHNT and CDR2 YENEEA come from the germline V gene. The CDR3 length is 14 residues. V lost 5 bases, J lost 7 bases, and 15 bases lay in between. The CDR3 DNA sequence: TGTGCCAGCAGCCCCGGGGGAGGGACAAATGAGCAGTTCTTC. It is translated as CASSPGGGTNEQFF.

The rearrangement links TRBV7-9 to TRBJ2-1; 12 bases line up with TRBD2. The CDR3 extends over 15 amino acids. CDR1 is SEHNR, CDR2 FQNEAQ, per germline (reference sequence). The ends lost 4 bases at V and 2 bases at J; junction bases unmatched: 0. Here the CDR3 DNA reads TGTGCCAGCAGCTCTAGCGGGAGGGCCTACAATGAGCAGTTCTTC. It codes for CASSSSGRAYNEQFF.

The chain joins TRBV9 to TRBJ2-2; 7 nucleotides agree with TRBD2. Trimming removed 4 bases from V and 5 bases from J; junction bases left unmatched: 11. The CDR3 runs 16 residues. CDR1 is SGDLS and CDR2 is YYNGEE in the germline V gene. The CDR3 sequence is CASSPMGGSATGELFF. The CDR3 region has the DNA TGTGCCAGCAGCCCAATGGGCGGGAGCGCAACCGGGGAGCTGTTTTTT.

In its sample, this clone was seen once. This chain links TRBV7-9 with TRBJ2-1, with D perhaps TRBD2 (6 bases). Germline CDR1 reads SEHNR; CDR2 reads FQNEAQ (reference sequence). The CDR3 has 17 residues. V was cut by 0 bases and J by 8 bases, with 20 bases left in between. In DNA form, the CDR3 reads TGTGCCAGCAGCTTAGCCCGCCTGGGACTGCAACACCATGAGCAGTTCTTC. Amino acid sequence: CASSLARLGLQHHEQFF.

The chain recombines TRBV28 with TRBJ2-1; TRBD1 aligns across 8 bases. Looked up from germline, CDR1 is MDHEN and CDR2 is SYDVKM. The V and J ends lost 9 bases and 9 bases, in that order; junction bases with no gene match: 13. The CDR3 spans 14 residues. The CDR3 nucleotides read TGTGCCAGTAGACTGATTCAGGGGGCAGGTGAGCAGTTCTTC. This codes for CASRLIQGAGEQFF.

The genes are TRBV5-6 and TRBJ2-2, with TRBD2 matching over 9 bases. Trimming at V came to 0 bases and at J to 4 bases, leaving 10 bases not matched to a gene. Germline values: CDR1 SGHDT, CDR2 YYEEEE. CDR3 size: 18 residues. DNA for the CDR3: TGTGCCAGCAGCTTGGCCTCCCGACTAGCGGAGCTCACCGGGGAGCTGTTTTTT. It is translated as CASSLASRLAELTGELFF.

The V and J genes are TRBV7-9 and TRBJ2-7; TRBD1 matches 9 bases. The CDR3 has 15 residues. The V gene end was trimmed by 1 base and the J gene end by 3 bases; junction bases not matched to a gene: 4. The germline V gene has CDR1 SEHNR and CDR2 FQNEAQ (reference sequence). The CDR3 spells CASSLGSGQGYEQYF. The DNA of the CDR3 is TGTGCCAGCAGCTTAGGGTCGGGACAGGGCTACGAGCAGTACTTC.

This clone was found once. The V call is TRBV2, the J call TRBJ2-3; 10 nucleotides agree with TRBD2. After removal of 4 bases from V and 4 bases from J, the junction contained 8 bases not matched to a gene. The CDR3 is made up of 16 amino acids. The germline CDR1 and CDR2 sequences are SNHLY and FYNNEI. CDR3 sequence reads: CASSGLAGGWADTQYF. Written as DNA, the CDR3 is TGTGCCAGCAGTGGATTAGCGGGAGGCTGGGCAGATACGCAGTATTTT.

The gene calls are TRBV6-1 and TRBJ2-7, with D perhaps matching TRBD1 (5 bases). CDR1 is MNHNS and CDR2 is SASEGT in the germline V gene. Trimming left V 5 bases short and J 2 bases short, with 13 bases between. This CDR3 comprises 14 residues. The CDR3 protein is CASSKGVTPYEQYF. CDR3 DNA: TGTGCCAGCAGTAAAGGGGTTACGCCCTACGAGCAGTACTTC.

The V gene is TRBV28, the J gene TRBJ2-1, with 9 positions matching TRBD1. This CDR3 has 14 amino acids. V shed 3 bases, J shed 7 bases, and the junction held 4 bases outside the gene matches. From germline, CDR1 is MDHEN and CDR2 SYDVKM. CDR3: CASSLTGGRNEQFF. The CDR3 DNA sequence: TGTGCCAGCAGTTTGACAGGGGGACGAAATGAGCAGTTCTTC.

The J gene is TRBJ1-2, the V gene TRBV9; a weak D match, TRBD1 (6 bases). Trimming pared 3 bases from V and 7 bases from J, leaving 19 bases between. The CDR3 extends over 15 amino acids. Germline V gene lookup returns CDR1 SGDLS and CDR2 YYNGEE. The CDR3 protein is CASSAHLQGERGYTF. DNA of the CDR3: TGTGCCAGCAGCGCACACCTACAGGGCGAGCGTGGCTACACCTTC. Combining the CDR3 with reference TRBV9 and TRBJ1-2 gives the whole variable domain DSGVTQTPKHLITATGQRVTLRCSPRSGDLSVYWYQQSLDQGLQFLIQYYNGEERAKGNILERFSAQQFPDLHSELNLSSLELGDSALYFCASSAHLQGERGYTFGSGTRLTVV.

This clone was recorded once. The rearrangement joins TRBV5-1 to TRBJ1-1, with 7 bases that match TRBD1. The junction had 5 bases not matched to a gene; V was cut back by 0 bases and J by 6 bases. Looked up from germline, CDR1 is SGHRS and CDR2 is YFSETQ. The CDR3 extends over 14 amino acids. The DNA for the CDR3 is TGCGCCAGCAGCTTGGCAGGGGGTGAGGCTGAAGCTTTCTTT. Amino acid sequence: CASSLAGGEAEAFF.

The chain has TRBV27 and TRBJ2-1; D is ambiguous. The V gene's germline CDR1 is MNHEY and CDR2 SMNVEV (reference sequence). This CDR3 region has 13 residues. Trimming removed 6 bases from V and 8 bases from J, with 14 bases in between. This CDR3 is CASRIIISDEQFF. The CDR3 nucleotides are TGTGCCAGCAGAATTATCATCTCCGATGAGCAGTTCTTC.

This sequence joins TRBV7-9 and TRBJ1-2, with 9 bases that match TRBD1. V was pared by 5 bases and J by 4 bases, with 11 bases of the junction left unmatched. Per germline, CDR1 SEHNR and CDR2 FQNEAQ (reference sequence). This CDR3 contains 16 residues. CDR3 region: CASSQGGQGEAYGYTF. The CDR3 DNA is TGTGCCAGCAGCCAAGGGGGACAGGGAGAAGCCTATGGCTACACCTTC.

The gene calls are TRBV10-2 and TRBJ2-7, with 12 bases that match TRBD2. V dropped 5 bases and J dropped 4; count of bases not matched to a gene: 3. The CDR3 extends over 14 amino acids. Germline V gives CDR1 WSHSY, CDR2 SAAADI. The CDR3 sequence is CASSSSGRGYEQYF. In DNA, the CDR3 is TGCGCCAGCAGTTCTAGCGGGAGGGGGTACGAGCAGTACTTC.

The chain joins TRBV19 to TRBJ1-2; D unresolved. Germline V gene data show CDR1 as LNHDA and CDR2 as SQIVND (reference sequence). The CDR3 spans 14 residues. V shed 5 bases and J shed 4 bases, with 14 bases lying between them. CDR3 bases: TGTGCCAGTAGTTTGGGTCTTACTTTCTATGGCTACACCTTC. Its translation: CASSLGLTFYGYTF.

The chain uses TRBV5-6 and TRBJ2-5; tentative D call: TRBD1 (6 bases). V was shortened by 6 bases and J by 0 bases, with 9 bases between the two germline ends. The CDR3 has 13 amino acids. The V gene's germline CDR1 is SGHDT and CDR2 YYEEEE. CDR3: CASTQGYQETQYF. In DNA form, the CDR3 reads TGTGCCAGCACCCAGGGGTACCAAGAGACCCAGTACTTC. Variable domain in full (rest from reference TRBV5-6 and TRBJ2-5): DAGVTQSPTHLIKTRGQQVTLRCSPKSGHDTVSWYQQALGQGPQFIFQYYEEEERQRGNFPDRFSGHQFPNYSSELNVNALLLGDSALYLCASTQGYQETQYFGPGTRLLVL.

The rearrangement links TRBV11-2 to TRBJ2-5; D remains unclear. This CDR3 contains 11 residues. Germline loops: CDR1 SGHAT, CDR2 FQNNGV. Deletions cut 1 base from V and 10 bases from J, with 7 bases between. The CDR3 sequence: CASSLGVDQYF. CDR3 nucleotides: TGTGCCAGCAGCTTAGGTGTTGACCAGTACTTC.

The J gene is TRBJ2-3, the V gene TRBV7-9, with D unresolved. CDR1 is SEHNR and CDR2 is FQNEAQ in the germline V gene (reference sequence). The CDR3 loop spans 10 amino acids. V was cut by 5 bases and J by 4 bases, with 1 base left in between. The CDR3 reads CASSPDTQYF. In nucleotides, the CDR3 is TGTGCCAGCAGCCCAGATACGCAGTATTTT.

This clone was seen just once. The V gene is TRBV7-9, the J gene TRBJ1-1; no clear D gene. This CDR3 has 13 residues. With 3 bases removed from V and 4 bases from J, the gap between germline ends came to 9 bases. In germline, CDR1 is SEHNR, CDR2 FQNEAQ (reference sequence). The CDR3 region has the DNA TGTGCCAGCAGCTTCCCGTCAGGCACTGAAGCTTTCTTT. Its protein is CASSFPSGTEAFF.

For this clone: The same CDR3 also results from other DNA sequences found in this sample. V usage is TRBV27 and J usage is TRBJ2-7; no reliable D call. CDR3 length equals 13 residues. Trimming shortened V by 3 bases and J by 2 bases, and 8 bases separated the two germline ends. Looked up from germline, CDR1 is MNHEY and CDR2 is SMNVEV (reference sequence). In nucleotides, the CDR3 is TGTGCCAGCAGTTTTTCGTCGGCCTACGAGCAGTACTTC. Residues: CASSFSSAYEQYF.

This clone was recorded only once. V gene TRBV13 combines with J gene TRBJ1-1, with D unresolved. The V end was cut by 3 bases, the J end by 3 bases, with 5 bases between. Per germline, CDR1 PRHDT and CDR2 FYEKMQ (reference sequence). The CDR3 has 12 amino acids. The CDR3 sequence is CASSLKDTEAFF. As DNA, the CDR3 is TGTGCCAGCAGCTTGAAAGACACTGAAGCTTTCTTT.

Only one count was recorded for this clone. The chain is built from TRBV10-3 and TRBJ2-1; the match to TRBD2 covers 8 bases. Per germline, CDR1 ENHRY and CDR2 SYGVKD. The CDR3 contains 17 residues. The trim removed 2 bases at V and 1 base at J, leaving 7 bases unmatched. CDR3 region: CAISEVAGKLSYNEQFF. The CDR3 DNA is TGTGCCATCAGTGAGGTAGCGGGAAAGCTTTCCTACAATGAGCAGTTCTTC.

Comments on this clone: The sample holds other DNA sequences that translate to the same CDR3. The V gene is TRBV27, the J gene TRBJ1-1; possibly TRBD1 for D (6 bases). The CDR3 runs 14 residues. Trimming removed 5 bases from V and 1 base from J, with 11 bases in between. Germline V CDR1 and CDR2: MNHEY, SMNVEV (reference sequence). The CDR3 nucleotides read TGTGCCAGCAGTCCCACAGGGTCGAACACTGAAGCTTTCTTT. Protein product: CASSPTGSNTEAFF.

J is TRBJ2-1 and V is TRBV27, with a possible D match to TRBD1 (5 bases). Trimming took 8 bases from V and 4 from J, leaving 12 bases between them. CDR1 MNHEY and CDR2 SMNVEV come from the germline V gene (reference sequence). The CDR3 is 13 amino acids. CDR3 region: CASLSRVYNEQFF. In nucleotides, the CDR3 is TGTGCCAGCCTTAGCAGGGTATACAATGAGCAGTTCTTC.